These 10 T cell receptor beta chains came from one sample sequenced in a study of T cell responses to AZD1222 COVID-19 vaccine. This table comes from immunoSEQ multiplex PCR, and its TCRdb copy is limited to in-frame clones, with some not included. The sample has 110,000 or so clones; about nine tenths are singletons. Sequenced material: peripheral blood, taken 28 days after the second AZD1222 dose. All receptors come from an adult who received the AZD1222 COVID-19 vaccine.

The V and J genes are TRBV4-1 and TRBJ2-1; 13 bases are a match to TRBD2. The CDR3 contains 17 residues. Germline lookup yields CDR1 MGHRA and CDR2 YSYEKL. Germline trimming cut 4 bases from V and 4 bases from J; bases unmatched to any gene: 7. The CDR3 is CASSPALLAGGYNEQFF. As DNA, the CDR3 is TGCGCCAGCAGCCCCGCCCTACTAGCGGGGGGGTACAATGAGCAGTTCTTC.

CDR3 amino acids: CASSGQDITGELFF. CDR3 sequence (DNA): TGTGCCAGCAGCGGACAGGATATTACCGGGGAGCTGTTTTTT. V usage is TRBV7-9 and J usage is TRBJ2-2; 7 positions agree with TRBD1. J lost 5 bases, V lost 5 bases, and 5 bases had no gene match. The CDR3 is made up of 14 amino acids. CDR1 and CDR2 (germline): SEHNR, FQNEAQ (reference sequence).

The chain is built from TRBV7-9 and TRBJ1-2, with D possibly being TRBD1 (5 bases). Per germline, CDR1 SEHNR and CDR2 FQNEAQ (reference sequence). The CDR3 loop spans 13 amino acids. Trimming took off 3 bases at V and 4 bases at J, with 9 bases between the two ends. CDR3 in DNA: TGTGCCAGCAGCTTTTCTCAGGGCTATGGCTACACCTTC. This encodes CASSFSQGYGYTF.

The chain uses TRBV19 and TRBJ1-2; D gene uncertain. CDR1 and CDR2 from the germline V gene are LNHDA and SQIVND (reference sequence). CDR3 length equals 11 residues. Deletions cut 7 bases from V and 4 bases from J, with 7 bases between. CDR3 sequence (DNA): TGTGCCAGTACCCAGGTCTATGGCTACACCTTC. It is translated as CASTQVYGYTF.

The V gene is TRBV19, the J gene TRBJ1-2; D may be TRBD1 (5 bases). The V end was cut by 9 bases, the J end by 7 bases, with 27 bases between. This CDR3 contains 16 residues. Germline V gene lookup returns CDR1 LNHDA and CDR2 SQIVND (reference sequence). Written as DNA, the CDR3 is TGTGCCAGCGAACAATCCGGTGGGGGTAAATCCTCTGGCTACACCTTC. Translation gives CASEQSGGGKSSGYTF.

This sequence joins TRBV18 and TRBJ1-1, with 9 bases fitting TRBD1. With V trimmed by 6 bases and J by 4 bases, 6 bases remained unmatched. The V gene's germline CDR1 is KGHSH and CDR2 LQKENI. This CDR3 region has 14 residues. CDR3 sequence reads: CASSPGQGTTEAFF. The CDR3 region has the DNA TGTGCCAGCTCGCCTGGACAGGGGACCACTGAAGCTTTCTTT.

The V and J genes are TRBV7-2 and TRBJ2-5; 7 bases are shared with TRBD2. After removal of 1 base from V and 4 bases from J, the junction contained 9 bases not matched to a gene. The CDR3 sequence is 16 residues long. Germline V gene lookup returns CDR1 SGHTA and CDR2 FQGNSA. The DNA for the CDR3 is TGTGCCAGCAGCTTAGTCGGGGGAGGGGTTCGAGAGACCCAGTACTTC. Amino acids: CASSLVGGGVRETQYF.

The CDR3 protein is CASSLDQNEKLFF. The CDR3 region has the DNA TGTGCCAGCAGTTTGGACCAAAATGAAAAACTGTTTTTT. This chain joins TRBV28 and TRBJ1-4; no reliable D call. The CDR3 spans 13 residues. Per the germline V gene, CDR1 is MDHEN and CDR2 is SYDVKM. Trimming stripped 3 bases from V and 5 bases from J, with 7 bases between. Combining the CDR3 with reference TRBV28 and TRBJ1-4 gives the whole variable domain DVKVTQSSRYLVKRTGEKVFLECVQDMDHENMFWYRQDPGLGLRLIYFSYDVKMKEKGDIPEGYSVSREKKERFSLILESASTNQTSMYLCASSLDQNEKLFFGSGTQLSVL.

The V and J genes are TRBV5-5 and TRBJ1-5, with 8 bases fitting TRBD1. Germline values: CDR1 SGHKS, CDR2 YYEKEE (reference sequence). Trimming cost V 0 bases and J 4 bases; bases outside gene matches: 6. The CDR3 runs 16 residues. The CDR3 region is CASSLAPTGGNQPQHF. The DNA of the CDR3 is TGTGCCAGCAGCTTGGCCCCTACAGGGGGAAATCAGCCCCAGCATTTT.

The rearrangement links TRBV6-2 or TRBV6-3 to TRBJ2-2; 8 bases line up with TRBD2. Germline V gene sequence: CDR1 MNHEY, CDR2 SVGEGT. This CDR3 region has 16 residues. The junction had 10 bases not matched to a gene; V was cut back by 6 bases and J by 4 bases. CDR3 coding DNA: TGTGCCAGCAGCCCTTCACTAGCGGACGTCACCGGGGAGCTGTTTTTT. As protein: CASSPSLADVTGELFF.